Only a few counts were recorded for the clone carrying this TCR beta chain. Its antigen remains unidentified. Researchers barred patients who had uncontrolled infection, other autoimmune disease, pregnancy or lactation. Orbital computed tomography and thyroid ultrasound, together with serum TRAb and thyroxine and clinical symptoms, were used for diagnoses. These data originate in a study of T cells in Graves' hyperthyroidism and ophthalmopathy. Study observations and caveats: In validation, the model predicted ophthalmopathy. These predictions came a median about 6.2 months before onset. Most clonotypes expanded in the thyroid (above 0.001) were also present in blood.

Using RNA transcripts as the source, TCR beta CDR3 regions were amplified. Carried out on the TCR CDR3, a first-round RT-PCR used the HTBI primer set. TCRdb used MiXCR to reprocess the multiplex PCR reads, holding one entry per CDR3 protein. This sample has 550,000 to 700,000 distinct CDR3 sequences, with about 43% found just once. V lost 4 bases to trimming and J lost 0 bases, with 12 bases between them. The CDR3 totals 14 residues. CDR1 is GTSNPN and CDR2 is SVGIG in the germline V gene (reference sequence). The source of this sequence is an adult woman with Graves' disease, either hyperthyroidism or ophthalmopathy (not recorded which). The sequenced sample was peripheral blood or thyroid tissue (not recorded which). The chain employs TRBV30 and TRBJ1-1; D uncertain. The DNA of the CDR3 is TGTGCCTGGAAACGGGAAACCATGAACACTGAAGCTTTCTTT. Translating gives CAWKRETMNTEAFF.